Many counts were recorded for the clone carrying this T cell receptor beta chain. Researchers amplified the TCR beta CDR3 regions from RNA transcripts. During a first-round RT-PCR of the TCR CDR3, the HTBI primer set was used. One entry per CDR3 protein results from TCRdb running MiXCR on the multiplex PCR reads. The sample includes under 400,000 distinct CDR3 sequences, roughly 20% seen only once; the top ten take about 49%. The sample comes from a study of T cells in Graves' hyperthyroidism and ophthalmopathy. Study-wide context: Once the initial diagnosis was made, peripheral blood was obtained before any treatment.

This CDR3 has 14 residues. Germline V gene data show CDR1 as MNHEY and CDR2 as SMNVEV (reference sequence). The germline V and J ends were trimmed by 5 bases and 4 bases, with 13 bases remaining between them. The genes are TRBV27 and TRBJ2-3; D tentatively fits TRBD1 or TRBD2 (6 bases each). Sequencing input: blood. The receptor's source is a woman aged 50 to 60 with Graves' hyperthyroidism. CDR3 coding DNA: TGTGCCAGCAGTAGACACAGGGAGGCAGATACGCAGTATTTT. Amino acids: CASSRHREADTQYF.